The 8 T cell receptor beta chains presented below share a single source sample, sequenced in a study of read filtering for tumor transcriptome and immune sequencing. This library used roughly 400 ng RNA and molecular barcoded adaptors spanning alpha/delta and beta/gamma chains. TCRdb ran MiXCR on the reads and lists one entry per CDR3 protein. The sample holds about 30,000 distinct CDR3 sequences; roughly 20% are singletons and the top ten take about a sixth. The sequenced sample consisted of a population of CD138-negative cells sorted from bone marrow. These receptors all come from a donor aged 40 or older with multiple myeloma.

This clonotype was recorded at least ten times. The chain uses TRBV6-6 and TRBJ2-1, with 8 nucleotides matching TRBD1. The ends lost 7 bases at V and 8 bases at J; junction bases unmatched: 4. Germline CDR1 and CDR2: MNHNY and SVGAGI (reference sequence). This CDR3 comprises 12 residues. The CDR3 reads CASKLQGDEQFF. DNA for the CDR3: TGTGCCAGCAAACTACAGGGGGATGAGCAGTTCTTC.

This clonotype was seen repeatedly, ten times or more. The V and J genes are TRBV2 and TRBJ2-3, with 10 bases matching TRBD2. CDR1 is SNHLY and CDR2 is FYNNEI in the germline V gene. J gave up 4 bases and V 9 bases, and 10 bases lay outside the gene matches. This CDR3 comprises 15 residues. The CDR3 DNA follows: TGTGCCAGTAAGCAGCGGGGGGGCCTGGCAGATACGCAGTATTTT. Protein product: CASKQRGGLADTQYF.

In this sample, this clonotype turned up many times. The rearrangement joins TRBV7-6 to TRBJ2-5, with D possibly matching TRBD1 (6 bases). CDR3 length: 18 residues. The germline gives CDR1 SGHVS, CDR2 FNYEAQ. Trimming cost V 1 base and J 5 bases, with 23 bases left between them. Here the CDR3 reads CASSLGAGTPKGAETQYF. The DNA of the CDR3 is TGTGCCAGCAGCTTAGGGGCCGGGACACCAAAAGGGGCGGAGACCCAGTACTTC.

This clonotype occurred many times. The chain uses TRBV7-9 and TRBJ2-1; 7 positions agree with TRBD1. The CDR3 is 15 residues long. Germline-derived CDR1 and CDR2 are SEHNR and FQNEAQ (reference sequence). V dropped 5 bases and J dropped 8; count of bases not matched to a gene: 12. The CDR3 DNA sequence: TGTGCCAGCAGCCGGAGAGGGGGCCAGGGCTATGAGCAGTTCTTC. Protein sequence: CASSRRGGQGYEQFF.

J is TRBJ2-5 and V is TRBV5-1; 8 positions agree with TRBD2. CDR1 and CDR2 (germline): SGHRS, YFSETQ. This CDR3 is built from 13 residues. Unmatched junction bases numbered 4, after V lost 4 bases and J lost 5 bases. The CDR3 bases are TGCGCCAGCAGCCTCGGCGGGGGGGAGACCCAGTACTTC. Translated: CASSLGGGETQYF.

This clonotype came up many times. The chain recombines TRBV29-1 with TRBJ2-3; TRBD2 matches 13 bases. Trimming took 5 bases from V and 6 from J; bases not matched to a gene: 8. This CDR3 is built from 15 residues. Germline V gene sequence: CDR1 SQVTM, CDR2 ANQGSEA. CDR3 amino acids: CSVSRTSGGSDTQYF. CDR3 nucleotides: TGCAGCGTTAGTCGGACTAGCGGGGGTTCGGATACGCAGTATTTT.

The sample holds many counts of this clonotype. The gene calls are TRBV9 and TRBJ2-2; D unclear. The ends were cut back, 4 bases at V and 0 bases at J, with 7 bases in the middle. CDR1 and CDR2 (germline): SGDLS, YYNGEE. This CDR3 spans 14 amino acids. CDR3: CASSIHPNTGELFF. The CDR3 bases are TGTGCCAGCAGCATACATCCGAACACCGGGGAGCTGTTTTTT.

As to this clonotype: A far larger clone is one nucleotide away, so this likely arose from a read error. This chain links TRBV12-3 or TRBV12-4 with TRBJ2-1; 8 positions agree with TRBD2. V dropped 8 bases and J dropped 10; count of bases not matched to a gene: 19. The CDR3 is 16 amino acids. Written as DNA, the CDR3 is TGTGCCAGCGGCCCTTCGGGGGGGCAATGGAATGTGGAGCAGTTCTTC. Encoded protein: CASGPSGGQWNVEQFF.